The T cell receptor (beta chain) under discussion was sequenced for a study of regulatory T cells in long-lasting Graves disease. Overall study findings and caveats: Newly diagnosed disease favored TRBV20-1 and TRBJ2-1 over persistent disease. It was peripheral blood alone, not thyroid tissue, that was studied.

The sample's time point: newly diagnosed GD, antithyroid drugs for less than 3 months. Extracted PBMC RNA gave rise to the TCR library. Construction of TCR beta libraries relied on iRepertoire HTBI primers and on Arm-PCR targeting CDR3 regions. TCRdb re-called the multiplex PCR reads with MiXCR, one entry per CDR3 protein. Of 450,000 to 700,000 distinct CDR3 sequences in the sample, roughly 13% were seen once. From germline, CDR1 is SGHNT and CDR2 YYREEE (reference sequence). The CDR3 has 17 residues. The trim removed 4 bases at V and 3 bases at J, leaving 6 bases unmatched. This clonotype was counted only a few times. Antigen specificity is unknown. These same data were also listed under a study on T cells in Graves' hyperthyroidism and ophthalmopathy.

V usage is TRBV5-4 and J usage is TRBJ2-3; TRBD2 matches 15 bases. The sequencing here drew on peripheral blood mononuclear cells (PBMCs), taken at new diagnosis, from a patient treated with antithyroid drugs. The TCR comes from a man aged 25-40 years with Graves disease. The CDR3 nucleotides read TGTGCCAGCAGCCCCCCAGGGACTAGCGGGAGGACAGATACGCAGTATTTT. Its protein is CASSPPGTSGRTDTQYF.